This TCR beta chain emerged from a study of blood T cell repertoires in COVID-19. TCRdb keeps only in-frame clones here, not all; method: immunoSEQ multiplex PCR. This sample has roughly 300,000 clones, with about nine tenths found just once. CDR1 and CDR2 (germline): MNHEY, SVGAGI. Losses at the gene ends were 6 bases for V and 2 bases for J; bases not matched to a gene: 4. The CDR3 spans 14 residues. The chain combines TRBV6-5 with TRBJ1-2, with 9 bases matching TRBD1. Source material: peripheral blood. This receptor was identified in a young woman with COVID-19, enrolled during active disease. For the CDR3, the DNA is TGTGCCAGCAGAGACAGGGGGAAGAACTATGGCTACACCTTC. Translating gives CASRDRGKNYGYTF.